This TCR beta chain derives from a study of shared clonotypes between healthy human individuals. Whole-study context: The study drew on two women and three men aged 18 to 49 as donors.

The CDR3 consists of 13 residues. Germline CDR1 reads LNHDA; CDR2 reads SQIVND (reference sequence). V was shortened by 4 bases and J by 0 bases, with 6 bases between the two germline ends. Clones were sequenced by immunoSEQ multiplex PCR, and TCRdb holds only the in-frame ones, with some missing. The table records more than 2,000,000 clones, 85% to 95% of them present only once. The specimen sequenced was naive CD4+ T cells from PBMCs. Specified subset: CD45RA+ positively selected. The gene calls are TRBV19 and TRBJ2-5, with no clear D. The TCR was taken from a man between 18 and 35 years old in good health. Some clones in this sample may be carry-over from other donors' samples. The CDR3 nucleotides read TGTGCCAGTAGTACAACAGACCAAGAGACCCAGTACTTC. It codes for CASSTTDQETQYF.